Sequencing of this T cell receptor (beta chain) was carried out in a study of cytomegalovirus exposure and HLA in healthy donors. The PCR used 60 Vbeta and 13 Jbeta primers. The repertoire was sequenced with immunoSEQ multiplex PCR; TCRdb's copy has only in-frame clones and lacks some. The sample holds 150,000 to 200,000 clones, around 79% seen once. The CDR3 loop spans 19 amino acids. The V gene's germline CDR1 is SEHNR and CDR2 FQNEAQ (reference sequence). V lost 1 base and J lost 7; bases outside the gene matches: 16. The sample comprised PBMCs. The chain uses TRBV7-9 and TRBJ1-2; 12 bases fit TRBD1. The receptor was derived from a man between 50 and 59 years old in good health and CMV-seropositive. CDR3 in DNA: TGTGCCAGCAGCTTAGGGGACAGGGGGCTTCGCGAGACTCTAGGTGGCTACACCTTC. It specifies CASSLGDRGLRETLGGYTF. The full variable domain, in which reference TRBV7-9 and TRBJ1-2 provide the parts outside the CDR3, is DTGVSQNPRHKITKRGQNVTFRCDPISEHNRLYWYRQTLGQGPEFLTYFQNEAQLEKSRLLSDRFSAERPKGSFSTLEIQRTEQGDSAMYLCASSLGDRGLRETLGGYTFGSGTRLTVV.